The 27 T cell receptor beta chains listed next were all sequenced from one sample in a study of control samples from healthy donors and cancer patients. Only in-frame clones appear in the TCRdb table, and some are missing; sequencing was by immunoSEQ multiplex PCR. The sample carries roughly 120,000 clones, 90% recorded once. Sequenced input: blood. All receptors come from a human donor in good health. The donor label of this sample is uncertain.

V and J are TRBV2 and TRBJ2-2, with a weak D call TRBD1 (6 bases). V lost 7 bases and J 7 bases, leaving 13 bases between the germline ends. The length of the CDR3 is 13 residues. Germline V gene data show CDR1 as SNHLY and CDR2 as FYNNEI. CDR3 region: CASIQQGFGELFF. The DNA of the CDR3 is TGTGCCAGCATTCAACAGGGCTTCGGGGAGCTGTTTTTT.

The chain has TRBV12-5 and TRBJ2-7; the match to TRBD1 covers 9 bases. Trimming took 3 bases from V and 12 from J; bases not matched to a gene: 9. The CDR3 runs to 13 residues. Germline CDR1 reads LGHNT; CDR2 reads FRNRAP. CDR3 amino acids: CASGFPTTGGLYF. The CDR3 DNA reads as TGTGCTAGTGGTTTCCCAACTACAGGGGGCCTGTACTTC.

V usage is TRBV5-1 and J usage is TRBJ2-7; tentative D call: TRBD1 (7 bases). Germline V lookup: CDR1 SGHRS, CDR2 YFSETQ. V lost 0 bases and J 6 bases, leaving 16 bases between the germline ends. The CDR3 totals 15 residues. The CDR3 spells CASSLAGGGEREQYF. Written as DNA, the CDR3 is TGCGCCAGCAGCTTGGCAGGGGGAGGCGAACGCGAGCAGTACTTC.

This chain uses TRBV6-2 or TRBV6-3 with TRBJ1-2; possible D gene TRBD1, 5 bases. CDR1 and CDR2 from the germline V gene are MNHEY and SVGEGT. The CDR3 has 16 amino acids. V was trimmed by 4 bases and J by 7 bases, leaving 22 bases between them. DNA for the CDR3: TGTGCCAGCAGTTCCCAAGCGTACGGGGGTCCGGTTGGCTACACCTTC. Translation gives CASSSQAYGGPVGYTF.

The chain employs TRBV5-1 and TRBJ1-1, with D hard to call. The CDR3 spans 15 residues. Germline CDR1 reads SGHRS; CDR2 reads YFSETQ. Deletions cut 1 base from V and 4 bases from J, with 14 bases between. CDR3 in DNA: TGCGCCAGCAGCTTGATCAGCCCCTCGAGCACTGAAGCTTTCTTT. Its protein is CASSLISPSSTEAFF. Together with reference TRBV5-1 and TRBJ1-1, the CDR3 gives the full variable domain: KAGVTQTPRYLIKTRGQQVTLSCSPISGHRSVSWYQQTPGQGLQFLFEYFSETQRNKGNFPGRFSGRQFSNSRSEMNVSTLELGDSALYLCASSLISPSSTEAFFGQGTRLTVV.

The gene calls are TRBV27 and TRBJ2-2; D call uncertain. Germline-derived CDR1 and CDR2 are MNHEY and SMNVEV (reference sequence). The CDR3 spans 12 residues. The ends were cut back, 5 bases at V and 1 base at J, with 2 bases in the middle. The CDR3 region is CASSRNTGELFF. The CDR3 coding sequence is TGTGCCAGCAGTAGGAACACCGGGGAGCTGTTTTTT.

V usage is TRBV20-1 and J usage is TRBJ2-1, with D perhaps TRBD2 (6 bases). From germline, CDR1 is DFQATT and CDR2 SNEGSKA (reference sequence). V was cut by 3 bases and J by 3 bases, with 9 bases left in between. The CDR3 runs 13 residues. The CDR3 bases are TGCAGTGCTAGTTCGGGACTCTACAATGAGCAGTTCTTC. It specifies CSASSGLYNEQFF.

This clone showed up just a few times. This chain connects TRBV7-9 to TRBJ1-2; D gene ambiguous. Germline CDR1 is SEHNR and CDR2 is FQNEAQ (reference sequence). This CDR3 contains 14 residues. V shed 4 bases and J shed 2 bases, with 11 bases lying between them. CDR3: CASSSTDVNYGYTF. Here the CDR3 DNA reads TGTGCCAGCAGCTCTACGGATGTCAACTATGGCTACACCTTC.

This chain links TRBV11-2 with TRBJ2-1, with unresolved D. The CDR3 is 16 amino acids. Germline CDR1 and CDR2: SGHAT and FQNNGV. With 6 bases removed from V and 5 bases from J, the gap between germline ends came to 20 bases. The chain's CDR3 is CASSSRVNDIHNEQFF. CDR3 DNA: TGTGCCAGCAGTTCCCGGGTCAACGATATTCACAATGAGCAGTTCTTC.

The chain uses TRBV6-4 and TRBJ2-2, with D perhaps assigned TRBD1 or TRBD2 (6 bases each). CDR1 and CDR2 from the germline V gene are MRHNA and SNTAGT. V was shortened by 1 base and J by 5 bases, with 8 bases between the two germline ends. There are 14 residues in the CDR3. CDR3 nucleotide sequence: TGTGCCAGCAGTGACTGGAGGGGGACCGGGGAGCTGTTTTTT. Translation: CASSDWRGTGELFF.

This clone was detected once. The chain recombines TRBV4-3 with TRBJ1-3; no reliable D call. The V gene's germline CDR1 is LGHNA and CDR2 YSLEER. V was pared by 4 bases and J by 0 bases, with 13 bases between. This CDR3 is built from 16 residues. The CDR3 here is CASSPELSVSGNTIYF. As DNA, the CDR3 is TGCGCCAGCAGCCCCGAGTTGTCCGTCTCTGGAAACACCATATATTTT.

As to this clone: The junction differs from germline at one of its ends, possibly a read error. The J gene is TRBJ2-5, the V gene TRBV7-7; D gene unclear. CDR1 SSHAT and CDR2 FNYEAQ come from the germline V gene (reference sequence). The length of the CDR3 is 15 residues. The CDR3 sequence is CASSLGTSYQETQYF. In DNA, the CDR3 is TGTGCTAGCAGCTTAGGCACTTCGTACCAAGAGACCCAGTACTTC. The full variable domain, its missing parts supplied by reference TRBV7-7 and TRBJ2-5, is GAGVSQSPRYKVTKRGQDVTLRCDPISSHATLYWYQQALGQGPEFLTYFNYEAQPDKSGLPSDRFSAERPEGSISTLTIQRTEQRDSAMYRCASSLGTSYQETQYFGPGTRLLVL.

The CDR3, as DNA: TGTGCCAGCATAATTGGACAGGGCCGGACTGAAGCTTTCTTT. The encoded protein is CASIIGQGRTEAFF. The V call is TRBV28, the J call TRBJ1-1; 8 positions match TRBD1. CDR1 is MDHEN, CDR2 SYDVKM, per germline. The CDR3 runs 14 residues. Unmatched junction bases numbered 9, after V lost 7 bases and J lost 5 bases.

This clone was seen just once. CDR3 protein: CASSQTDTYEQYF. The CDR3 bases are TGTGCCAGCAGCCAGACAGATACCTACGAGCAGTACTTC. The V gene is TRBV28, the J gene TRBJ2-7; D might be TRBD1 (5 bases). Germline V gene lookup returns CDR1 MDHEN and CDR2 SYDVKM. Trimming pared 6 bases from V and 2 bases from J, leaving 11 bases between. CDR3 size: 13 residues. The full variable domain, completed using reference TRBV28 and TRBJ2-7, is DVKVTQSSRYLVKRTGEKVFLECVQDMDHENMFWYRQDPGLGLRLIYFSYDVKMKEKGDIPEGYSVSREKKERFSLILESASTNQTSMYLCASSQTDTYEQYFGPGTRLTVT.

J is TRBJ1-2 and V is TRBV27, with D perhaps matching TRBD1 (6 bases). Germline CDR1 and CDR2: MNHEY and SMNVEV (reference sequence). Trimming shortened V by 2 bases and J by 4 bases, and 17 bases separated the two germline ends. The CDR3 contains 16 residues. The CDR3 coding sequence is TGTGCCAGCAGTTTAGGTCGGCAGGACAGTGTCTATGGCTACACCTTC. Its protein is CASSLGRQDSVYGYTF.

V usage is TRBV6-2 or TRBV6-3 and J usage is TRBJ2-6, with a weak D call TRBD1 (6 bases). Per the germline V gene, CDR1 is MNHEY and CDR2 is SVGEGT. V gave up 4 bases and J gave up 4 bases, with 11 bases separating them. This CDR3 contains 15 residues. The CDR3, as DNA: TGTGCCAGCAGTTCCACAGGGTGGGGGGCCAACGTCCTGACTTTC. Its protein is CASSSTGWGANVLTF.

V usage is TRBV2 and J usage is TRBJ2-5, with TRBD2 identical over 13 bases. V trimming: 4 bases; J trimming: 2 bases; junction bases outside the gene matches: 1. This CDR3 spans 15 amino acids. The germline V gene has CDR1 SNHLY and CDR2 FYNNEI. The CDR3 sequence: CASSGLAGGQETQYF. The CDR3 coding sequence is TGTGCCAGCAGTGGACTAGCGGGGGGTCAAGAGACCCAGTACTTC.

The V and J genes are TRBV7-2 and TRBJ1-5; no firm D call. The CDR3 is made up of 14 amino acids. V was shortened by 2 bases and J by 7 bases, with 12 bases between the two germline ends. CDR1 is SGHTA, CDR2 FQGNSA, per germline. The CDR3 DNA reads as TGTGCCAGCAGCTTAAATCCGGGTTACCAGCCCCAGCATTTT. Encoded protein: CASSLNPGYQPQHF.

V usage is TRBV10-3 and J usage is TRBJ1-1; 7 bases fit TRBD1. This CDR3 is 15 amino acids long. Trimming took 2 bases from V and 0 from J; bases not matched to a gene: 3. Germline CDR1 is ENHRY and CDR2 is SYGVKD. The CDR3 nucleotides are TGTGCCATCAGTGAGGCGGACAGGTTGAACACTGAAGCTTTCTTT. Amino acid sequence: CAISEADRLNTEAFF.

The chain links TRBV2 to TRBJ2-2, with D perhaps assigned TRBD1 or TRBD2 (5 bases each). Trimming shortened V by 6 bases and J by 7 bases, and 12 bases separated the two germline ends. The germline V gene has CDR1 SNHLY and CDR2 FYNNEI. The length of the CDR3 is 13 residues. CDR3 in DNA: TGTGCCAGCAGGAGGGGAACCGGCGGGGAGCTGTTTTTT. Translating gives CASRRGTGGELFF.

The sample holds one count of this clone. The rearrangement uses TRBV5-1 and TRBJ2-3, with 8 positions matching TRBD1. With 10 bases clipped from V and 5 bases from J, the junction kept 9 bases outside the gene matches. The CDR3 totals 13 residues. Germline CDR1 and CDR2: SGHRS and YFSETQ. As DNA, the CDR3 is TGCGCCTCTCGACAGGGGCTTCAAGATACGCAGTATTTT. This codes for CASRQGLQDTQYF.

The chain carries TRBV29-1 and TRBJ2-7, with 7 nucleotides matching TRBD2. V shed 4 bases, J shed 3 bases, and the junction held 3 bases outside the gene matches. The CDR3 runs 12 residues. The germline V gene encodes CDR1 SQVTM and CDR2 ANQGSEA. CDR3 amino acids: CSVVAGDYEQYF. CDR3 nucleotides: TGCAGCGTTGTGGCGGGGGACTACGAGCAGTACTTC.

J is TRBJ1-2 and V is TRBV28; a weak D match, TRBD1 (5 bases). Germline CDR1 MDHEN, CDR2 SYDVKM. Trimming took 7 bases from V and 6 from J, leaving 15 bases between them. The CDR3 covers 13 residues. This chain's CDR3 is CASKPGQVNGYTF. CDR3 bases: TGTGCCAGCAAGCCTGGACAAGTCAATGGCTACACCTTC.

The genes are TRBV5-5 and TRBJ1-2, with D possibly being TRBD1 (6 bases). Germline values: CDR1 SGHKS, CDR2 YYEKEE (reference sequence). The V end was cut by 4 bases, the J end by 0 bases, with 16 bases between. The CDR3 loop spans 16 amino acids. The CDR3 bases are TGTGCCAGCAGCCCTTCAGACAGGACCCCTAACTATGGCTACACCTTC. Its translation is CASSPSDRTPNYGYTF.

This sequence joins TRBV24-1 and TRBJ2-7; D not resolved. In germline, CDR1 is KGHDR, CDR2 SFDVKD. With 2 bases removed from V and 0 bases from J, the gap between germline ends came to 10 bases. The CDR3 consists of 15 residues. The CDR3, as DNA: TGTGCCACCAGTGATTCCCGAGACTTCTCCTACGAGCAGTACTTC. Its protein is CATSDSRDFSYEQYF.

V is TRBV6-1 and J is TRBJ2-7; D is perhaps TRBD1 or TRBD2 (5 bases each). The CDR3 totals 15 residues. Trimming took off 1 base at V and 0 bases at J, with 10 bases between the two ends. Germline V gene data show CDR1 as MNHNS and CDR2 as SASEGT. DNA of the CDR3: TGTGCCAGCAGTGAAGACGGGGCAGCCTCCTACGAGCAGTACTTC. This sequence encodes CASSEDGAASYEQYF.

The rearrangement links TRBV10-3 to TRBJ1-1; 8 bases align to TRBD1. Losses at the gene ends were 10 bases for V and 0 bases for J; bases not matched to a gene: 13. The CDR3 is made up of 16 amino acids. CDR1 is ENHRY, CDR2 SYGVKD, per germline. The CDR3 bases are TGTGCCACCACCCCCGGACAGGGATATATGAACACTGAAGCTTTCTTT. Translating it yields CATTPGQGYMNTEAFF.